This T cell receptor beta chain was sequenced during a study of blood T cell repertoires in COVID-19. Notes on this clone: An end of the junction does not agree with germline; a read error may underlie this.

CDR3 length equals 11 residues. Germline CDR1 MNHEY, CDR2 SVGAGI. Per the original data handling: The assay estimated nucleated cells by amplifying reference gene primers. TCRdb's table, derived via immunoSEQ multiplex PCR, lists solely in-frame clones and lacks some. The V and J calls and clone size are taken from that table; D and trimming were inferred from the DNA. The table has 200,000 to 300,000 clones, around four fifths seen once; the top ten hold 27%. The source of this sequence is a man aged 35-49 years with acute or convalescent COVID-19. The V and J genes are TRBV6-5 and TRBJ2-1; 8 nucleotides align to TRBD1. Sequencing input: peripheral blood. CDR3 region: CACRGLDEQFF. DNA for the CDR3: TGTGCCTGCAGGGGGCTGGATGAGCAGTTCTTC.